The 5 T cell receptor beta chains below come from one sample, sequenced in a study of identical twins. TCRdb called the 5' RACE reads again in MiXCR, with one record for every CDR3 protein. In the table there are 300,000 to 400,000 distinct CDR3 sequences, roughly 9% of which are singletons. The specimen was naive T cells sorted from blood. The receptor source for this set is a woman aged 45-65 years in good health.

The CDR3 region has the DNA TGTGCCAGCAGAGTTGGAGCAAATGAGCAGTTCTTC. Translating it yields CASRVGANEQFF. This rearrangement joins TRBV6-1 to TRBJ2-1; D unresolved. Trimming took 6 bases from V and 7 from J, leaving 10 bases between them. The CDR3 runs 12 residues. Germline-derived CDR1 and CDR2 are MNHNS and SASEGT.

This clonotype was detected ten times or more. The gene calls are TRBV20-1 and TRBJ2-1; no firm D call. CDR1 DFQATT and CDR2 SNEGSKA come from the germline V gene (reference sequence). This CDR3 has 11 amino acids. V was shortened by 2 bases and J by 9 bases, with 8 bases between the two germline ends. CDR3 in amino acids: CSARLITEQFF. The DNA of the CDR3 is TGCAGTGCTAGACTAATCACTGAGCAGTTCTTC.

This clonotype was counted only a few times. In DNA, the CDR3 is TGTGCCATAAGAGGTGTTTCCAACTATGGCTACACCTTC. Residues: CAIRGVSNYGYTF. The rearrangement uses TRBV10-3 and TRBJ1-2; no firm D call. Between the trimmed V and J ends, which lost 9 bases and 2 bases, there was a span of 13 bases. Germline V gene sequence: CDR1 ENHRY, CDR2 SYGVKD. The CDR3 contains 13 residues.

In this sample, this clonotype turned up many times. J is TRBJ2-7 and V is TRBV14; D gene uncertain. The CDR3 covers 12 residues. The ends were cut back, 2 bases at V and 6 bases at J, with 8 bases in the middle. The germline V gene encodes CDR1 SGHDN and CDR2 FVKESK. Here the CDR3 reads CASSQILGEQYF. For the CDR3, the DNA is TGTGCCAGCAGCCAAATTTTAGGCGAGCAGTACTTC.

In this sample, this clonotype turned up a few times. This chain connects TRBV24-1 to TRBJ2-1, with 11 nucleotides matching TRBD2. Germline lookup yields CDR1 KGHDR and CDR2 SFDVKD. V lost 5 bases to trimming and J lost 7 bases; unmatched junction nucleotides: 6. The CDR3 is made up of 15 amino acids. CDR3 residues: CATSVLAGGWNEQFF. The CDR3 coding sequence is TGTGCCACCAGTGTCTTAGCGGGAGGGTGGAATGAGCAGTTCTTC.